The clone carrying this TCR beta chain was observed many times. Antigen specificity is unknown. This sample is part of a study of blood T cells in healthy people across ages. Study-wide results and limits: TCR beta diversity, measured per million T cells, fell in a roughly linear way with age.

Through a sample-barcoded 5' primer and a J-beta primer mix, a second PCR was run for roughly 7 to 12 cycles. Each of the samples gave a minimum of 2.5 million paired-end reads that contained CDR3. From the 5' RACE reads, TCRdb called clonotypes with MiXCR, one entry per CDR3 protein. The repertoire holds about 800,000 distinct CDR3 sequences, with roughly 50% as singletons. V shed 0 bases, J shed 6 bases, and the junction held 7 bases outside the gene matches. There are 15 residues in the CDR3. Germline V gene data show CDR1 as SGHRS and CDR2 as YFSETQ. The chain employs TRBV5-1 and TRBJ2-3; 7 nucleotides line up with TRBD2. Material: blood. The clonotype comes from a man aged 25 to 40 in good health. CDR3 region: CASSLGGSGFDTQYF. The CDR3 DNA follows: TGCGCCAGCAGCTTGGGAGGTAGCGGGTTTGATACGCAGTATTTT. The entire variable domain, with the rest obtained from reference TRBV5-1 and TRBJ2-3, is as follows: KAGVTQTPRYLIKTRGQQVTLSCSPISGHRSVSWYQQTPGQGLQFLFEYFSETQRNKGNFPGRFSGRQFSNSRSEMNVSTLELGDSALYLCASSLGGSGFDTQYFGPGTRLTVL.